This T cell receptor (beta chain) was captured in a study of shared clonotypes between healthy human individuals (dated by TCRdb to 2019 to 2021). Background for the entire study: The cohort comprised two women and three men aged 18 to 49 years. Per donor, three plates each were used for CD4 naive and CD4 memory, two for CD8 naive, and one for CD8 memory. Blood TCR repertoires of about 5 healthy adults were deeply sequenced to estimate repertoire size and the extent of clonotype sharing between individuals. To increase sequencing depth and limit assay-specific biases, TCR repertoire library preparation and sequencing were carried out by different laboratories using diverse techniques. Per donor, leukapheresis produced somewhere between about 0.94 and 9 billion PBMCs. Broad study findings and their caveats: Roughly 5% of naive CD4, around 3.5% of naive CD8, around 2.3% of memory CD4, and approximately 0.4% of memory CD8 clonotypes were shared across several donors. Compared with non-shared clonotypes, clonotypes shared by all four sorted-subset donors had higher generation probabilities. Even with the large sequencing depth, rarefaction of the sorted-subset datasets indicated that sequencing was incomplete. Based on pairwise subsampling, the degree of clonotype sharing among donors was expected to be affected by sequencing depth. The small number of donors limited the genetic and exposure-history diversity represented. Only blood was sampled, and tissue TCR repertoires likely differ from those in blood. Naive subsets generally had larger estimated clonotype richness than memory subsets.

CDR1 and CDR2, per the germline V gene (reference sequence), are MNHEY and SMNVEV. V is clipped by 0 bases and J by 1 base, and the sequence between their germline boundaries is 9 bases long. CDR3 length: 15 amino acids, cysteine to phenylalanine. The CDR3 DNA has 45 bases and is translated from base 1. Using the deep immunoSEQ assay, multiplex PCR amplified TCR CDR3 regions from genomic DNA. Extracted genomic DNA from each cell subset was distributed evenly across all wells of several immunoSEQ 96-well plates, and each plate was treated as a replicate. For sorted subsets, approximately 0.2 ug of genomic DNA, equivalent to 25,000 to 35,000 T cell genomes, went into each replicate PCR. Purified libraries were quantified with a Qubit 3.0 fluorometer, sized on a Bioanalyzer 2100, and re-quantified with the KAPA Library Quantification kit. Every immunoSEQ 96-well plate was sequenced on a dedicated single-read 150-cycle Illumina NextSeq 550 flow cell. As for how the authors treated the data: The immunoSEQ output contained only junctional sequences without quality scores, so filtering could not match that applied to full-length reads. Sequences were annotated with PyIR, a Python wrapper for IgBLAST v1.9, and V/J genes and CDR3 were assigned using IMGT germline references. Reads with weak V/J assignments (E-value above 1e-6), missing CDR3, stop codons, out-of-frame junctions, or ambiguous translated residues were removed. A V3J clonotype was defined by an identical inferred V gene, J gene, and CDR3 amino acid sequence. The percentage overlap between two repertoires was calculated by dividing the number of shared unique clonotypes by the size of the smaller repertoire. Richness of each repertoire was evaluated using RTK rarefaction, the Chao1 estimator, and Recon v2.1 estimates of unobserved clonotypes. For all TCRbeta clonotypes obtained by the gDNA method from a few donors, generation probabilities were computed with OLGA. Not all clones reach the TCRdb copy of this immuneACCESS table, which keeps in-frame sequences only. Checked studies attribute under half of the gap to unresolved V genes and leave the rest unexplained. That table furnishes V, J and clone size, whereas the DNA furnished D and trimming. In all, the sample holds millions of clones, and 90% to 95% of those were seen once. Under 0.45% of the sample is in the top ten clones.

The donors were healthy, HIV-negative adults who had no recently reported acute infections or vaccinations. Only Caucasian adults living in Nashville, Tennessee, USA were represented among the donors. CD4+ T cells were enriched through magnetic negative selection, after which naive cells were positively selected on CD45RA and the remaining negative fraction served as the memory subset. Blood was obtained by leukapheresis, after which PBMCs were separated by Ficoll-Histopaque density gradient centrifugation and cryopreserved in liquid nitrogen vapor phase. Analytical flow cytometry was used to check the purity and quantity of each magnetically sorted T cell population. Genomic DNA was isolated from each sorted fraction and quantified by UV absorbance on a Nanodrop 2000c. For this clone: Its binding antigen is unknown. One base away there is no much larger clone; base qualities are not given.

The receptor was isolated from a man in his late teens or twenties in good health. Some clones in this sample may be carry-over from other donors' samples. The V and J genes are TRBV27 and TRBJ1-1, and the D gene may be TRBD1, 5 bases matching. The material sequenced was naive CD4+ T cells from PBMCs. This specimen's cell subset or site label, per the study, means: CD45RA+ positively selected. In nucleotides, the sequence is TGTGCCAGCAGTTTATCGGGGGGGAAGAACACTGAAGCTTTCTTT. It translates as CASSLSGGKNTEAFF.